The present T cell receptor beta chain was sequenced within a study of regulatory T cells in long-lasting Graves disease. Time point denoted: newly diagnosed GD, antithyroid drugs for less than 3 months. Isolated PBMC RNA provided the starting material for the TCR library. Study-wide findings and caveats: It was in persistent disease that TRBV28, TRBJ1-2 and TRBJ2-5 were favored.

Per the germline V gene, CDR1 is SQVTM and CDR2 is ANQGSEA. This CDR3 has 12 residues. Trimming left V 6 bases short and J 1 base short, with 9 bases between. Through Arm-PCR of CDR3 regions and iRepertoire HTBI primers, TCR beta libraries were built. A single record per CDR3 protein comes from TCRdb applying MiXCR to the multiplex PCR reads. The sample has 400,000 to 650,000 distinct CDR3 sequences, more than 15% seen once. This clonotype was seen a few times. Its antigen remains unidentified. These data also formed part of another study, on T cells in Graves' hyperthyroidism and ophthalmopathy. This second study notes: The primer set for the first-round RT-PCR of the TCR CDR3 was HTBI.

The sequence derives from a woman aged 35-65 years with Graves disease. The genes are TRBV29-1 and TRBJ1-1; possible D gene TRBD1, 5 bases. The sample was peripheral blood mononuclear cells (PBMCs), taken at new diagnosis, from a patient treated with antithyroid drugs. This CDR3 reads CSVGEENTEAFF. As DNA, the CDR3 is TGCAGCGTGGGGGAGGAGAACACTGAAGCTTTCTTT.